The sequence of this TCR beta chain was determined in a study of T cells in Graves' hyperthyroidism and ophthalmopathy. Diagnoses were established using clinical symptoms, serum thyroxine and TRAb, thyroid ultrasound and orbital computed tomography. CDR1 is MNHEY, CDR2 SMNVEV, per germline (reference sequence). CDR3 length equals 14 residues. Note on this clonotype: One base away lies a much larger clone, so this may be a sequencing read error.

The TCR beta CDR3 regions underwent amplification using RNA transcripts as the source. During a first-round RT-PCR of the TCR CDR3, the HTBI primer set was used. One entry per CDR3 protein, called by TCRdb with MiXCR from the multiplex PCR reads. The sample has about 350,000 distinct CDR3 sequences; about 15% are singletons. The source of this sequence is a woman aged 25 to 39 with Graves' hyperthyroidism. The specimen was blood. The chain joins TRBV27 to TRBJ2-7, with D perhaps being TRBD1 or TRBD2 (7 bases each). CDR3 in amino acids: CATRQGGLIYEQYF. The CDR3 region has the DNA TGTGCGACGCGGCAGGGGGGGTTGATCTACGAGCAGTACTTC.